Given below is one T cell receptor beta chain in context. The junction had 3 bases not matched to a gene; V was cut back by 5 bases and J by 10 bases. CDR3 length: 13 amino acids. Per the germline V gene, CDR1 is MGHRA and CDR2 is YSYEKL. This sample was included in a study of cytomegalovirus exposure and HLA in healthy donors. The PCR ran on 60 Vbeta and 13 Jbeta primers. Sequencing used immunoSEQ multiplex PCR; TCRdb keeps in-frame clones, though not all of them. The data hold fewer than 200,000 clones, with approximately 84% observed a single time. The TCR comes from a man aged 25 to 40 in good health and CMV-seronegative. The source material was PBMCs. This sequence joins TRBV4-1 and TRBJ2-1; 12 nucleotides match TRBD2. CDR3 sequence (DNA): TGCGCCAGCAGCGATGGACTAGCGGGGGAGCAGTTCTTC. Its translation is CASSDGLAGEQFF.